Below are 28 T cell receptor beta chains sequenced from a single sample in a study of T cell responses to AZD1222 COVID-19 vaccine (dated by TCRdb to about 2021). Sample time point, as interpreted from the label and publication: about 28 days (+/-7) after the second vaccine dose. Receptors were amplified or captured by the immunoSEQ multiplex PCR assay. What TCRdb holds here is the immuneACCESS table cut down to in-frame rearrangements. Part of the clones is not present; checked against another copy, under half of the missing clones reflect an unresolved V gene, and the others are unexplained. In all, the sample holds around 130,000 clones, and around 90% of those were seen once. The ten largest clonotypes hold more than 5.5% of the sample. Sequencing used peripheral blood, obtained 28 days after the second AZD1222 dose. The receptors were sampled from an adult who received the AZD1222 COVID-19 vaccine.

The chain uses TRBV2 and TRBJ1-5, with TRBD1 matching 11 bases. The germline gives CDR1 SNHLY, CDR2 FYNNEI. V was clipped by 5 bases and J by 4 bases; unmatched bases: 4. This CDR3 has 15 amino acids. The CDR3 DNA reads as TGTGCCAGCAGTTCCGGGACAGGGGGGAATCAGCCCCAGCATTTT. This codes for CASSSGTGGNQPQHF. The whole variable domain, filled in from reference TRBV2 and TRBJ1-5, reads EPEVTQTPSHQVTQMGQEVILRCVPISNHLYFYWYRQILGQKVEFLVSFYNNEISEKSEIFDDQFSVERPDGSNFTLKIRSTKLEDSAMYFCASSSGTGGNQPQHFGDGTRLSIL.

The V gene is TRBV12-3 or TRBV12-4, the J gene TRBJ2-7; tentative D call: TRBD1 (6 bases). The CDR3 consists of 12 residues. Trimming cost V 6 bases and J 11 bases, with 17 bases left between them. The CDR3 bases are TGTGCCAGCAGCCTGGGGGCCTCGGGGAAGTACTTC. Translating it yields CASSLGASGKYF.

This clone was counted once. This rearrangement joins TRBV30 to TRBJ1-4; perhaps TRBD1 as D (6 bases). CDR1 is GTSNPN, CDR2 SVGIG, per germline (reference sequence). V was shortened by 5 bases and J by 3 bases, with 13 bases between the two germline ends. The CDR3 is 14 residues long. CDR3 nucleotide sequence: TGTGCCTGGGGGGGCGGCAGGGCTAATGAAAAACTGTTTTTT. It encodes CAWGGGRANEKLFF.

The chain recombines TRBV7-3 with TRBJ1-1; 7 bases agree with TRBD1. V was pared by 4 bases and J by 5 bases, with 4 bases of the junction left unmatched. The CDR3 length is 13 residues. Germline V gene sequence: CDR1 SGHTA, CDR2 FQGTGA. CDR3 in amino acids: CASSSQGKTEAFF. The CDR3 DNA follows: TGTGCCAGCAGCTCACAGGGGAAGACTGAAGCTTTCTTT.

This chain joins TRBV14 and TRBJ2-3; D may be TRBD2 (5 bases). There are 14 residues in the CDR3. The germline V and J ends were trimmed by 4 bases and 7 bases, with 15 bases remaining between them. Germline lookup yields CDR1 SGHDN and CDR2 FVKESK. The CDR3, as DNA: TGTGCCAGCAGCCTAAGCGGACCCGCCAATACGCAGTATTTT. This encodes CASSLSGPANTQYF.

Only one count was recorded for this clone. This chain links TRBV12-3 or TRBV12-4 with TRBJ1-6; D uncertain. The CDR3 runs 12 residues. V shed 4 bases and J shed 8 bases, with 6 bases lying between them. In DNA, the CDR3 is TGTGCCAGCAGTTACAGTGATTCACCCCTCCACTTT. Translating it yields CASSYSDSPLHF.

In its sample, this clone was seen a few times. CDR3 DNA: TGTGCCAGCAGTTTATTCCGGACTAGCGGGACTAGGAATGAGCAGTTCTTC. It yields the protein CASSLFRTSGTRNEQFF. V is TRBV28 and J is TRBJ2-1; 12 bases match TRBD2. The CDR3 runs to 17 residues. Germline assignment: CDR1 MDHEN and CDR2 SYDVKM. The J segment lost 7 bases and the V segment lost 1 base, leaving 8 bases of the junction unmatched.

The chain combines TRBV10-3 with TRBJ1-2, with no clear D. With 3 bases removed from V and 2 bases from J, the gap between germline ends came to 10 bases. The CDR3 consists of 14 residues. Germline CDR1 and CDR2: ENHRY and SYGVKD. CDR3: CAISEDLGNYGYTF. Here the CDR3 DNA reads TGTGCCATCAGTGAAGATCTAGGAAACTATGGCTACACCTTC.

In this sample, this clone turned up once. This chain connects TRBV30 to TRBJ2-5; 7 positions match TRBD2. This CDR3 has 12 residues. Per germline, CDR1 GTSNPN and CDR2 SVGIG (reference sequence). V was clipped by 3 bases and J by 5 bases; unmatched bases: 3. In nucleotides, the CDR3 is TGTGCCTGGAGCAGGGAGGGGGAGACCCAGTACTTC. It is translated as CAWSREGETQYF.

Only a few counts were recorded for this clone. The J gene is TRBJ2-1, the V gene TRBV5-1; 7 nucleotides match TRBD1. This CDR3 contains 13 residues. After removal of 4 bases from V and 4 bases from J, the junction contained 2 bases not matched to a gene. Germline V gene data show CDR1 as SGHRS and CDR2 as YFSETQ. DNA of the CDR3: TGCGCCAGCAGCGTGGACAGGTACAATGAGCAGTTCTTC. Protein sequence: CASSVDRYNEQFF. Full variable domain (missing parts from reference TRBV5-1 and TRBJ2-1): KAGVTQTPRYLIKTRGQQVTLSCSPISGHRSVSWYQQTPGQGLQFLFEYFSETQRNKGNFPGRFSGRQFSNSRSEMNVSTLELGDSALYLCASSVDRYNEQFFGPGTRLTVL.

J is TRBJ2-3 and V is TRBV5-1, with 7 bases fitting TRBD1. The CDR3 is 14 amino acids. Germline CDR1 SGHRS, CDR2 YFSETQ. V lost 1 base to trimming and J lost 5 bases; unmatched junction nucleotides: 4. The CDR3 region has the DNA TGCGCCAGCAGCTTGCTACAGGGGCAAGATACGCAGTATTTT. This translates into CASSLLQGQDTQYF.

The chain joins TRBV7-6 to TRBJ2-7, with D perhaps TRBD2 (5 bases). V was pared by 2 bases and J by 6 bases, with 17 bases between. The CDR3 is 15 residues long. From germline, CDR1 is SGHVS and CDR2 FNYEAQ. CDR3 protein: CASSLYIGEPVEQYF. The DNA for the CDR3 is TGTGCCAGCAGCTTATATATCGGGGAGCCAGTCGAGCAGTACTTC.

The chain recombines TRBV15 with TRBJ1-5; no definite D call. Germline values: CDR1 LNHNV, CDR2 YYDKDF (reference sequence). The ends were cut back, 0 bases at V and 0 bases at J, with 9 bases in the middle. CDR3 length equals 16 residues. The CDR3 bases are TGTGCCACCAGCAGAGATCAGAGGGATAGCAATCAGCCCCAGCATTTT. Its protein product is CATSRDQRDSNQPQHF. Variable domain in full (rest from reference TRBV15 and TRBJ1-5): DAMVIQNPRYQVTQFGKPVTLSCSQTLNHNVMYWYQQKSSQAPKLLFHYYDKDFNNEADTPDNFQSRRPNTSFCFLDIRSPGLGDTAMYLCATSRDQRDSNQPQHFGDGTRLSIL.

The chain combines TRBV7-9 with TRBJ2-1, with D maybe TRBD1 (6 bases). V lost 7 bases, J lost 2 bases, and 9 bases lay in between. This CDR3 region has 13 residues. CDR1 is SEHNR and CDR2 is FQNEAQ in the germline V gene (reference sequence). In nucleotides, the CDR3 is TGTGCCAGCAACAGGGCCACCTACAATGAGCAGTTCTTC. Amino acid sequence: CASNRATYNEQFF.

The rearrangement links TRBV10-2 to TRBJ1-5; 7 bases map to TRBD1. Germline V CDR1 and CDR2: WSHSY, SAAADI. This CDR3 has 13 amino acids. V lost 6 bases, J lost 3 bases, and 2 bases stayed unmatched. The CDR3 is CASRGQDNQPQHF. The DNA for the CDR3 is TGCGCCAGCAGAGGACAGGACAATCAGCCCCAGCATTTT.

J is TRBJ1-5 and V is TRBV10-1; D uncertain. In germline, CDR1 is WNHNN, CDR2 SYGVQD (reference sequence). The CDR3 is 14 amino acids. Trimming took 0 bases from V and 0 from J, leaving 3 bases between them. The CDR3 DNA follows: TGCGCCAGCAGTGAGTCTTATAGCAATCAGCCCCAGCATTTT. It translates to CASSESYSNQPQHF.

The sample holds one count of this clone. The J gene is TRBJ1-6, the V gene TRBV6-1; D is ambiguous. The CDR3 spans 16 residues. The germline V gene has CDR1 MNHNS and CDR2 SASEGT. Trimming removed 4 bases at V and 9 bases at J, with 19 bases between. CDR3 residues: CASSVTMVDEGSPLHF. As DNA, the CDR3 is TGTGCCAGCAGTGTGACCATGGTAGACGAGGGTTCACCCCTCCACTTT.

V usage is TRBV5-4 and J usage is TRBJ1-6; unclear D gene. This CDR3 has 12 residues. V was clipped by 0 bases and J by 10 bases, with 5 bases between them. Germline V gives CDR1 SGHNT, CDR2 YYREEE (reference sequence). This chain's CDR3 is CASSLVGSPLHF. CDR3 bases: TGTGCCAGCAGCTTGGTGGGCTCACCCCTCCACTTT.

This chain joins TRBV14 and TRBJ1-2, with TRBD1 matching over 11 bases. The V gene's germline CDR1 is SGHDN and CDR2 FVKESK. V lost 6 bases to trimming and J lost 4 bases; unmatched junction nucleotides: 10. CDR3 size: 16 residues. The CDR3 coding sequence is TGTGCCAGCAGTCTTCAACCCGGGACAGGGGGCTATGGCTACACCTTC. Residues: CASSLQPGTGGYGYTF.

This chain joins TRBV6-6 and TRBJ1-5; D gene ambiguous. Germline loops: CDR1 MNHNY, CDR2 SVGAGI (reference sequence). With 2 bases removed from V and 5 bases from J, the gap between germline ends came to 7 bases. The CDR3 has 13 amino acids. The CDR3 here is CASSYGFYQPQHF. DNA of the CDR3: TGTGCCAGCAGTTACGGGTTTTATCAGCCCCAGCATTTT.

The rearrangement uses TRBV7-2 and TRBJ1-1, with D possibly being TRBD1 (6 bases). The ends were cut back, 8 bases at V and 4 bases at J, with 17 bases in the middle. Germline CDR1 reads SGHTA; CDR2 reads FQGNSA. The CDR3 sequence is 14 residues long. The CDR3 DNA reads as TGTGCCAGCGGAATACAGGGTTGGGGCACTGAAGCTTTCTTT. Translating it yields CASGIQGWGTEAFF.

J is TRBJ2-1 and V is TRBV19, with 8 positions matching TRBD2. CDR3 size: 17 residues. Germline CDR1 LNHDA, CDR2 SQIVND (reference sequence). V lost 5 bases, J lost 4 bases, and 13 bases stayed unmatched. The CDR3 DNA reads as TGTGCCAGTAGTCCAGGACTAGCCGAAGGGGTTTACAATGAGCAGTTCTTC. Translation gives CASSPGLAEGVYNEQFF.

The V and J genes are TRBV7-2 and TRBJ1-1; no firm D call. Trimming stripped 8 bases from V and 3 bases from J, with 16 bases between. Germline CDR1 is SGHTA and CDR2 is FQGNSA. This CDR3 has 14 residues. In DNA form, the CDR3 reads TGTGCCAGCGGCCGCTTTAGATCGGACACTGAAGCTTTCTTT. Encoded protein: CASGRFRSDTEAFF.

The chain couples TRBV5-1 to TRBJ1-2, with 7 bases fitting TRBD1. CDR3 size: 14 residues. V dropped 4 bases and J dropped 6; count of bases not matched to a gene: 9. The germline CDR1 and CDR2 sequences are SGHRS and YFSETQ. CDR3 nucleotide sequence: TGCGCCAGCAGCACTGGGAGGGGGCCAGATGGCTACACCTTC. It translates to CASSTGRGPDGYTF.

This clone was seen only a few times. V gene TRBV6-5 combines with J gene TRBJ1-2; TRBD1 might be the D (6 bases). CDR3 length equals 13 residues. Germline loops: CDR1 MNHEY, CDR2 SVGAGI. V was cut by 6 bases and J by 7 bases, with 15 bases left in between. The DNA of the CDR3 is TGTGCCAGCAGAAACCCGCAGGGGTTTGGCTACACCTTC. Amino acid sequence: CASRNPQGFGYTF.

The sample holds one count of this clone. The chain combines TRBV19 with TRBJ2-1, with no clear D. The germline V gene has CDR1 LNHDA and CDR2 SQIVND (reference sequence). The length of the CDR3 is 13 residues. V dropped 8 bases and J dropped 1 base, with 9 bases sitting between them. CDR3 loop: CASLSVSYNEQFF. The CDR3 nucleotides read TGTGCCAGTCTGTCGGTATCCTACAATGAGCAGTTCTTC.

The chain links TRBV14 to TRBJ2-5; the match to TRBD2 covers 9 bases. V lost 0 bases, J lost 1 base, and 9 bases stayed unmatched. This CDR3 comprises 18 residues. Germline CDR1 reads SGHDN; CDR2 reads FVKESK. The CDR3: CASSQEPPWREGQETQYF. DNA of the CDR3: TGTGCCAGCAGCCAAGAACCCCCCTGGCGGGAGGGCCAAGAGACCCAGTACTTC.

This chain joins TRBV28 and TRBJ2-7; 10 nucleotides line up with TRBD1. Germline CDR1 is MDHEN and CDR2 is SYDVKM. The trim removed 5 bases at V and 9 bases at J, leaving 13 bases unmatched. The CDR3 runs 15 residues. The CDR3 nucleotides are TGTGCCAGCAGTCGCCCGGGACAGGGGACAGGCAGGCAGTACTTC. It translates to CASSRPGQGTGRQYF.